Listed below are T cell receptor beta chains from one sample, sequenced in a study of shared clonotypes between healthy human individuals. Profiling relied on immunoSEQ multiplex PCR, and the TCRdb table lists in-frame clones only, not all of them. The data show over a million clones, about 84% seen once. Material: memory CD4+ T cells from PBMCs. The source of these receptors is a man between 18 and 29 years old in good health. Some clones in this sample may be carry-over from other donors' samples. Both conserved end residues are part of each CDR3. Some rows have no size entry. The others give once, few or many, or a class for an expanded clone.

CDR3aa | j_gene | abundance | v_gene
CASSFSGRPMSYEAFF | TRBJ1-1 | once | TRBV28
CAWSVRENQPQHF | TRBJ1-5 | few | TRBV30
CASSLPLDTAGDTEAFF | TRBJ1-1 | once | TRBV28
CASSFAGQVQETQYF | TRBJ2-5 | . | TRBV7-6
CAIKGSGNTIYF | TRBJ1-3 | . | TRBV10-3
CASSLTGNGKLFF | TRBJ1-4 | . | TRBV7-9
CASSLDPSSYEQYF | TRBJ2-7 | . | TRBV5-1
CASSGRGRGHQPQHF | TRBJ1-5 | . | TRBV27
CSVGYYGKRGYYEQYF | TRBJ2-7 | . | TRBV29-1
CASSLRSLGRGETQYF | TRBJ2-5 | . | TRBV7-9
CASSGRDRGLTWKDQPQHF | TRBJ1-5 | . | TRBV19
CASSMGLAGGPADEQYF | TRBJ2-7 | . | TRBV4-2
CASSQLPPAYGYTF | TRBJ1-2 | . | TRBV6-5
CATSRGLAGAGEETQYF | TRBJ2-5 | once | TRBV15
CASTQGPLYEQYF | TRBJ2-7 | . | TRBV2
CASSLARGMGSVETQYF | TRBJ2-5 | . | TRBV7-2
CASSPQGQRSPLHF | TRBJ1-6 | . | TRBV7-9
CASSKATTGYNEQFF | TRBJ2-1 | . | TRBV21-1
CASSERGSNEKLFF | TRBJ1-4 | . | TRBV6-1
CASRDRSPDTQYF | TRBJ2-3 | . | TRBV19
CASSLALHSGGGLAGVTYEQYF | TRBJ2-7 | once | TRBV7-2
CAWSVGRAFF | TRBJ1-1 | . | TRBV30
CASSIRLASYNEQFF | TRBJ2-1 | . | TRBV11-2
CASSPRQGILDTEAFF | TRBJ1-1 | few | TRBV5-6